Listed here are 30 T cell receptor beta chains from one sample, sequenced in a study of spatial heterogeneity in lung cancer (dated by TCRdb to between 2018 and 2021). What the time point label conveys for this sample: sample taken at primary tumor resection. Without any cell sorting, TCR sequencing was performed on whole RNA extracted either from tumor and nontumor lung tissue or from cryopreserved PBMC samples. Libraries came from 5' RACE. The run used a NextSeq 500. Using fastp trimming at Q25 and MiXCR clonotype assembly, TCRdb reanalyzed the public sequencing data and kept in-frame beta chains. Rows merge per CDR3 protein into single entries with the most common DNA and genes. The sample records approximately 52,000 distinct CDR3 sequences, 6% to 9% of which are singletons. About 3.1% of the sample lies in the top ten. Specimen: PBMCs, collected at surgery. These TCRs come from a female donor with early-stage non-small cell lung cancer.

This clonotype was observed a few times. The genes are TRBV9 and TRBJ2-5; possible D gene TRBD1, 6 bases. Germline CDR1 SGDLS, CDR2 YYNGEE. This CDR3 is built from 14 residues. Trimming removed 4 bases at V and 3 bases at J, with 13 bases between. In DNA, the CDR3 is TGTGCCAGCAGCAGAGGACAGACCAAAGAGACCCAGTACTTC. It is translated as CASSRGQTKETQYF.

Many counts were recorded for this clonotype. This chain connects TRBV14 to TRBJ1-5; perhaps TRBD1 as D (5 bases). This CDR3 has 15 amino acids. Looked up from germline, CDR1 is SGHDN and CDR2 is FVKESK. V was shortened by 3 bases and J by 5 bases, with 14 bases between the two germline ends. In DNA form, the CDR3 reads TGTGCCAGCAGCCATGACAGCCACCCTTATCAGCCCCAGCATTTT. This codes for CASSHDSHPYQPQHF.

This clonotype was seen repeatedly, ten times or more. CDR3 in DNA: TGTGCCAGCAGCCAAGAGCTGTCTGGGGCCAACGTCCTGACTTTC. It encodes CASSQELSGANVLTF. This sequence joins TRBV4-2 and TRBJ2-6; D gene ambiguous. V was pared by 0 bases and J by 1 base, with 4 bases between. CDR3 size: 15 residues. Germline assignment: CDR1 LGHNA and CDR2 YNFKEQ.

This clonotype was counted many times. In nucleotides, the CDR3 is TGCAGTGCTAGAGTAACGATCCCTCGGGGGCGGGGAATCACAGATACGCAGTATTTT. Translated, it gives CSARVTIPRGRGITDTQYF. The rearrangement uses TRBV20-1 and TRBJ2-3, with D perhaps being TRBD1 or TRBD2 (6 bases each). The length of the CDR3 is 19 residues. Germline V gives CDR1 DFQATT, CDR2 SNEGSKA (reference sequence). The germline V and J ends were trimmed by 1 base and 2 bases, with 25 bases remaining between them.

This clonotype has only a few counts. CDR3 in amino acids: CASGTGVFGGELFF. DNA for the CDR3: TGTGCCAGCGGGACAGGGGTTTTTGGCGGGGAGCTGTTTTTT. V and J are TRBV12-3 or TRBV12-4 and TRBJ2-2; 10 bases match TRBD1. The CDR3 length is 14 residues. Trimming removed 8 bases from V and 7 bases from J; junction bases left unmatched: 7.

The chain joins TRBV12-3 or TRBV12-4 to TRBJ1-1; possibly TRBD1 for D (5 bases). Between the trimmed V and J ends, which lost 3 bases and 5 bases, there was a span of 10 bases. The CDR3 is 13 residues long. CDR3 in amino acids: CASSLNRGTEAFF. DNA for the CDR3: TGTGCCAGCAGTTTGAACCGGGGGACTGAAGCTTTCTTT.

This clonotype was seen repeatedly, ten times or more. The chain recombines TRBV27 with TRBJ1-5; D gene ambiguous. V dropped 5 bases and J dropped 5 bases, with 16 bases sitting between them. Germline CDR1 reads MNHEY; CDR2 reads SMNVEV (reference sequence). The CDR3 sequence is 15 residues long. CDR3 nucleotide sequence: TGTGCCAGCAGTCCCGGGGTCCGCTGGGATCAGCCCCAGCATTTT. It codes for CASSPGVRWDQPQHF.

In its sample, this clonotype was seen many times. The V and J genes are TRBV2 and TRBJ2-1; D unresolved. The CDR3 has 13 amino acids. Germline V gives CDR1 SNHLY, CDR2 FYNNEI. V was trimmed by 6 bases and J by 4 bases, leaving 10 bases between them. The DNA for the CDR3 is TGTGCCAGCAGCGCCCCGGAGTACAATGAGCAGTTCTTC. Encoded protein: CASSAPEYNEQFF. Based on the CDR3 plus reference TRBV2 and TRBJ2-1, the full variable domain is EPEVTQTPSHQVTQMGQEVILRCVPISNHLYFYWYRQILGQKVEFLVSFYNNEISEKSEIFDDQFSVERPDGSNFTLKIRSTKLEDSAMYFCASSAPEYNEQFFGPGTRLTVL.

This clonotype was seen a few times. The chain uses TRBV2 and TRBJ2-7, with 9 bases aligning to TRBD1. The J segment lost 7 bases and the V segment lost 9 bases, leaving 19 bases of the junction unmatched. The germline V gene encodes CDR1 SNHLY and CDR2 FYNNEI. The CDR3 length is 16 residues. CDR3 nucleotides: TGTGCCAGTGAGGAACAAACGGGACAGGGAAACTGGGAGCAGTACTTC. This gives the protein CASEEQTGQGNWEQYF. The full variable domain, in which reference TRBV2 and TRBJ2-7 provide the parts outside the CDR3, is EPEVTQTPSHQVTQMGQEVILRCVPISNHLYFYWYRQILGQKVEFLVSFYNNEISEKSEIFDDQFSVERPDGSNFTLKIRSTKLEDSAMYFCASEEQTGQGNWEQYFGPGTRLTVT.

This clonotype was observed at least ten times. J is TRBJ2-1 and V is TRBV7-8; 10 nucleotides line up with TRBD2. V lost 3 bases to trimming and J lost 7 bases; unmatched junction nucleotides: 12. This CDR3 has 17 amino acids. Germline-derived CDR1 and CDR2 are SGHVS and FQNEAQ. As DNA, the CDR3 is TGTGCCAGCAGCTTCCTTCCCGGGACTAGCGATCGAAATGAGCAGTTCTTC. It codes for CASSFLPGTSDRNEQFF.

This clonotype has at least ten counts. J is TRBJ2-3 and V is TRBV15; TRBD1 aligns across 7 bases. V was clipped by 1 base and J by 3 bases; unmatched bases: 13. CDR1 is LNHNV, CDR2 YYDKDF, per germline (reference sequence). This CDR3 has 18 amino acids. CDR3 coding DNA: TGTGCCACCAGCAGAGTCCGGGACAGCAGATTTCGAACAGATACGCAGTATTTT. Its translation is CATSRVRDSRFRTDTQYF.

This clonotype has ten or more counts. This sequence joins TRBV29-1 and TRBJ2-7, with TRBD2 matching over 8 bases. This CDR3 spans 13 amino acids. V was clipped by 4 bases and J by 3 bases; unmatched bases: 5. Per germline, CDR1 SQVTM and CDR2 ANQGSEA. CDR3 sequence (DNA): TGCAGCGTTGCCCGGGAGGGGGGCTACGAGCAGTACTTC. The encoded protein is CSVAREGGYEQYF.

This clonotype has ten or more counts. The chain couples TRBV29-1 to TRBJ2-7; 9 positions agree with TRBD1. The CDR3 has 13 residues. In germline, CDR1 is SQVTM, CDR2 ANQGSEA. V lost 7 bases, J lost 2 bases, and 6 bases stayed unmatched. CDR3: CSARTGVTYEQYF. DNA of the CDR3: TGCAGCGCCCGGACAGGGGTGACCTACGAGCAGTACTTC.

This clonotype was observed at least ten times. V is TRBV18 and J is TRBJ2-2; D may be TRBD1 (5 bases). This CDR3 has 15 residues. V was pared by 3 bases and J by 5 bases, with 13 bases between. Germline CDR1 is KGHSH and CDR2 is LQKENI. The CDR3 is CASSPYTQGTGELFF. The DNA of the CDR3 is TGTGCCAGCTCACCCTACACCCAGGGAACCGGGGAGCTGTTTTTT.

This clonotype was seen many times. This chain connects TRBV7-9 to TRBJ2-1; D remains ambiguous. Germline assignment: CDR1 SEHNR and CDR2 FQNEAQ (reference sequence). V lost 5 bases and J lost 4, with 18 bases in between. CDR3 length: 16 amino acids. CDR3 in amino acids: CASSPPKTSRYNEQFF. CDR3 in DNA: TGTGCCAGCAGCCCACCTAAAACCTCTAGGTACAATGAGCAGTTCTTC.

The table lists this clonotype with many counts. The chain has TRBV29-1 and TRBJ1-1; TRBD1 matches at 8 bases. Germline CDR1 reads SQVTM; CDR2 reads ANQGSEA. The CDR3 is made up of 15 amino acids. The V gene end was trimmed by 0 bases and the J gene end by 8 bases; junction bases not matched to a gene: 11. This chain's CDR3 is CSVEEGQGLGQEAFF. Here the CDR3 DNA reads TGCAGCGTTGAAGAAGGACAGGGATTGGGACAAGAAGCTTTCTTT.

This clonotype has ten or more counts. The chain joins TRBV28 to TRBJ2-1; a possible D gene is TRBD2 (6 bases). This CDR3 has 13 residues. V was trimmed by 10 bases and J by 6 bases, leaving 16 bases between them. Germline V gene lookup returns CDR1 MDHEN and CDR2 SYDVKM. Written as DNA, the CDR3 is TGTGCCATTGGGGCGGGATTGAGCAATGAGCAGTTCTTC. Protein: CAIGAGLSNEQFF.

This clonotype was recorded at least ten times. The rearrangement joins TRBV5-1 to TRBJ2-5; a weak D match, TRBD2 (6 bases). The CDR3 loop spans 13 amino acids. Germline CDR1 SGHRS, CDR2 YFSETQ. V gave up 4 bases and J gave up 0 bases, with 7 bases separating them. The chain's CDR3 is CASSTGDQETQYF. The CDR3 coding sequence is TGCGCCAGCAGCACGGGGGACCAAGAGACCCAGTACTTC.

This rearrangement joins TRBV27 to TRBJ1-2; tentatively, D is TRBD1 (5 bases). V lost 5 bases and J lost 4, with 20 bases in between. This CDR3 is 16 amino acids long. In germline, CDR1 is MNHEY, CDR2 SMNVEV (reference sequence). In nucleotides, the CDR3 is TGTGCCAGCAGTCCAAGGGAGTACAGGATCCTCTATGGCTACACCTTC. This gives the protein CASSPREYRILYGYTF.

The chain uses TRBV12-3 or TRBV12-4 and TRBJ1-5, with D possibly TRBD1 on 5 matching bases. The V end was cut by 7 bases, the J end by 2 bases, with 18 bases between. This CDR3 is 16 amino acids long. The CDR3 DNA reads TGTGCCAGCACCTCCTCCTGGGGGAGCGGCAATCAGCCCCAGCATTTT. This codes for CASTSSWGSGNQPQHF.

This clonotype was seen a handful of times. The rearrangement links TRBV7-2 to TRBJ2-3; 7 positions agree with TRBD2. V shed 5 bases and J 10 bases; nucleotides not matched to a gene: 9. This CDR3 comprises 13 residues. From germline, CDR1 is SGHTA and CDR2 FQGNSA. The CDR3, as DNA: TGTGCCAGCAGCCCCCACCTAGCGGCGGCGCAGTATTTT. Amino acids: CASSPHLAAAQYF.

A few counts support this clonotype. The chain uses TRBV7-9 and TRBJ2-1, with 8 bases aligning to TRBD1. V lost 7 bases to trimming and J lost 7 bases; unmatched junction nucleotides: 15. CDR3 length: 16 residues. Looked up from germline, CDR1 is SEHNR and CDR2 is FQNEAQ (reference sequence). The CDR3 loop reads CASTTTYGQGKNEQFF. Here the CDR3 DNA reads TGTGCCAGCACCACGACCTACGGACAGGGCAAAAATGAGCAGTTCTTC. The whole variable domain, remainder taken from reference TRBV7-9 and TRBJ2-1, is DTGVSQNPRHKITKRGQNVTFRCDPISEHNRLYWYRQTLGQGPEFLTYFQNEAQLEKSRLLSDRFSAERPKGSFSTLEIQRTEQGDSAMYLCASTTTYGQGKNEQFFGPGTRLTVL.

In this sample, this clonotype turned up many times. The V and J genes are TRBV5-1 and TRBJ2-2; TRBD2 aligns across 9 bases. Trimming removed 1 base from V and 1 base from J; junction bases left unmatched: 2. The CDR3 is made up of 16 amino acids. Germline V lookup: CDR1 SGHRS, CDR2 YFSETQ. CDR3: CASSLLAGENTGELFF. For the CDR3, the DNA is TGCGCCAGCAGCTTGTTAGCGGGGGAGAACACCGGGGAGCTGTTTTTT.

The sample holds many counts of this clonotype. This rearrangement joins TRBV29-1 to TRBJ2-1; D may be TRBD1 (6 bases). The CDR3 length is 19 residues. Germline CDR1 SQVTM, CDR2 ANQGSEA. Trimming cost V 2 bases and J 6 bases, with 29 bases left between them. The CDR3 DNA sequence: TGCAGCGTTGAACAGGGGCTTCTTCGCGGCCCTGAATTTGTCAATGAGCAGTTCTTC. Translating it yields CSVEQGLLRGPEFVNEQFF.

This chain uses TRBV6-2 or TRBV6-3 with TRBJ1-1, with D possibly TRBD1 on 5 matching bases. The CDR3 length is 16 residues. V lost 4 bases and J 0 bases, leaving 15 bases between the germline ends. Germline lookup yields CDR1 MNHEY and CDR2 SVGEGT. CDR3 region: CASSWPPRGVNTEAFF. In DNA, the CDR3 is TGTGCCAGCAGTTGGCCCCCTCGGGGGGTGAACACTGAAGCTTTCTTT.

This clonotype came up many times. This rearrangement joins TRBV25-1 to TRBJ1-2, with 7 nucleotides matching TRBD1. After removal of 7 bases from V and 4 bases from J, the junction contained 6 bases not matched to a gene. The CDR3 spans 13 residues. The germline CDR1 and CDR2 sequences are MGHDK and SYGVNS. CDR3 nucleotide sequence: TGTGCCAGCACCAGGGGGGGGGCCTATGGCTACACCTTC. It specifies CASTRGGAYGYTF.

Regarding this clonotype: A much larger clone differs from this one at a single base, so this may be a read error. V and J are TRBV20-1 and TRBJ2-3; D not certain. V lost 6 bases and J lost 4, with 14 bases in between. The length of the CDR3 is 13 residues. The germline CDR1 and CDR2 sequences are DFQATT and SNEGSKA (reference sequence). The CDR3 coding sequence is TGCAGTGCCGAAAACGAGAGAGCAGATACGCAGTATTTT. Translation: CSAENERADTQYF.

CDR3 nucleotides: TGTGCCATCTCCCGGGACAGAAATAATGAAAAACTGTTTTTT. Protein product: CAISRDRNNEKLFF. This chain joins TRBV10-3 and TRBJ1-4, with TRBD1 matching 7 bases. This CDR3 contains 14 residues. Germline lookup yields CDR1 ENHRY and CDR2 SYGVKD. The trim removed 8 bases at V and 4 bases at J, leaving 7 bases unmatched.

As to this clonotype: This clone may be a read error of a much larger clone one base away. The chain uses TRBV19 and TRBJ1-2; tentative D call: TRBD1 (6 bases). The CDR3 covers 16 residues. The germline gives CDR1 LNHDA, CDR2 SQIVND (reference sequence). V lost 6 bases, J lost 0 bases, and 17 bases lay in between. CDR3 sequence: CASSTAGHPTNYGYTF. The CDR3 coding sequence is TGTGCCAGTAGCACAGCGGGACACCCAACTAACTATGGCTACACCTTC.

The CDR3 is CASSQGRGLNTF. DNA for the CDR3: TGTGCCAGCAGCCAAGGCAGGGGGCTCAACACCTTC. The chain uses TRBV3-1 and TRBJ1-2, with 8 positions matching TRBD1. The J segment lost 12 bases and the V segment lost 1 base, leaving 4 bases of the junction unmatched. Germline assignment: CDR1 LGHDT and CDR2 YNNKEL (reference sequence). The CDR3 consists of 12 residues.